The rows below give T cell receptor beta chains drawn from one sample of a study of T cells after yellow fever vaccination. One entry per CDR3 protein, called by TCRdb with MiXCR from the 5' RACE reads. The data show fewer than 450,000 distinct CDR3 sequences, around 10% seen once. Source: PBMCs, taken on the day of the first yellow fever vaccination. Every receptor here comes from a young man who received the YFV17D yellow fever vaccine. Each CDR3 is given with its conserved first and last residue. A D gene is named only where the DNA matches it firmly. For some rows the clone size is stated as once, few or many, or as a class when expanded; others skip it.

V gene	D gene	CDR3 length	clone size	J gene	CDR3 protein	CDR3 DNA
TRBV4-1	NA	19	few	TRBJ2-5	CASSQVISDSSTDVETQYF	TGCGCCAGCAGCCAGGTGATTTCTGACAGCAGTACCGATGTGGAGACCCAGTACTTC
TRBV5-1	TRBD2	18	few	TRBJ2-7	CASSLFAGEAMPPYEQYF	TGCGCCAGCAGCTTGTTCGCGGGGGAGGCTATGCCCCCCTACGAGCAGTACTTC
TRBV11-2	NA	14	once	TRBJ1-5	CASSPGSLGQPQHF	TGTGCCAGCAGCCCTGGGTCCCTCGGGCAGCCCCAGCATTTT
TRBV24-1	TRBD1	20	NA	TRBJ2-1	CATSDKTGASLVSSYNEQFF	TGTGCCACCAGTGATAAGACAGGGGCGTCCCTCGTAAGCTCCTACAATGAGCAGTTCTTC
TRBV5-1	NA	16	few	TRBJ1-1	CASSLPVAGVNTEAFF	TGCGCCAGCAGCTTACCGGTTGCAGGGGTGAACACTGAAGCTTTCTTT
TRBV4-1	TRBD2	15	NA	TRBJ2-1	CASSLLAGGVDEQFF	TGCGCCAGCAGCCTACTAGCGGGGGGTGTCGATGAGCAGTTCTTC
TRBV27	NA	13	NA	TRBJ1-2	CASSFGGGDGYTF	TGTGCCAGCAGTTTTGGGGGGGGAGATGGCTACACCTTC
TRBV5-1	TRBD2	14	many	TRBJ2-1	CASSWGGGTNEQFF	TGCGCCAGCAGCTGGGGGGGAGGGACCAATGAGCAGTTCTTC
TRBV20-1	TRBD1	13	NA	TRBJ2-1	CSAAGGSYNEQFF	TGCAGTGCTGCAGGGGGATCTTACAATGAGCAGTTCTTC
TRBV6-1	NA	12	NA	TRBJ1-5	CASKMGNQPQHF	TGTGCCAGCAAGATGGGGAATCAGCCCCAGCATTTT
TRBV5-1	TRBD1	14	NA	TRBJ2-7	CASSPRDREGEQYF	TGCGCCAGCAGCCCCCGGGACAGGGAGGGCGAGCAGTACTTC
TRBV29-1	NA	13	NA	TRBJ2-7	CSVGKDGFYEQYF	TGCAGCGTTGGAAAGGACGGGTTCTACGAGCAGTACTTC
TRBV19	NA	16	NA	TRBJ2-7	CASSIAPNGPTYEQYF	TGTGCCAGTAGTATAGCTCCGAATGGACCCACCTACGAGCAGTACTTC
TRBV5-1	NA	15	few	TRBJ2-1	CASSLLDPKYNEQFF	TGCGCCAGCAGCTTGTTGGACCCCAAGTACAATGAGCAGTTCTTC
TRBV29-1	NA	13	NA	TRBJ1-1	CSVYPRWGSEAFF	TGCAGCGTTTATCCCAGGTGGGGCTCTGAAGCTTTCTTT
TRBV3-1	NA	16	many	TRBJ2-5	CASSQDLGQVQETQYF	TGTGCCAGCAGCCAAGACCTAGGTCAAGTCCAAGAGACCCAGTACTTC
TRBV28	TRBD2	15	few	TRBJ2-1	CASSAGGGSYNEQFF	TGTGCCAGCAGTGCCGGGGGGGGCTCCTACAATGAGCAGTTCTTC
TRBV5-4	NA	13	NA	TRBJ1-2	CASSLKSLYGYTF	TGTGCCAGCAGCTTGAAAAGCCTGTATGGCTACACCTTC
TRBV12-5	TRBD1	17	NA	TRBJ2-1	CASGSTQGGVAYNEQFF	TGTGCTAGTGGTAGTACACAGGGGGGAGTAGCCTACAATGAGCAGTTCTTC
TRBV19	NA	15	NA	TRBJ2-5	CASSIAQAGRETQYF	TGTGCCAGTAGTATAGCCCAGGCAGGTAGAGAGACCCAGTACTTC
TRBV6-2/TRBV6-3	NA	15	few	TRBJ1-1	CASSGRQAYRSEAFF	TGTGCCAGCAGCGGTAGACAGGCCTACCGGTCAGAGGCTTTCTTT
TRBV20-1	TRBD1	15	NA	TRBJ1-4	CSALPGTGGGEKLFF	TGCAGTGCCCTACCCGGGACAGGGGGCGGTGAAAAACTGTTTTTT
TRBV7-9	NA	15	few	TRBJ2-3	CASSFWGQLTDTQYF	TGTGCCAGCAGCTTTTGGGGGCAGCTCACAGATACGCAGTATTTT
TRBV19	NA	13	few	TRBJ1-1	CASSVSGSAEAFF	TGTGCCAGTAGTGTCTCAGGGAGCGCTGAAGCTTTCTTT
TRBV10-1	TRBD2	14	NA	TRBJ2-1	CASSVRGGRNEQFF	TGCGCCAGCAGTGTGCGGGGGGGCCGCAATGAGCAGTTCTTC
TRBV5-1	NA	14	NA	TRBJ1-1	CASTGGGMNTEAFF	TGCGCCAGCACGGGAGGGGGGATGAACACTGAAGCTTTCTTT
TRBV7-9	TRBD2	13	NA	TRBJ2-7	CASSSGLAGEQYF	TGTGCCAGCAGCTCGGGACTAGCCGGCGAGCAGTACTTC
TRBV6-1	TRBD1	15	few	TRBJ1-1	CASWEQGKVNTEAFF	TGTGCCAGCTGGGAACAGGGGAAGGTGAACACTGAAGCTTTCTTT
TRBV7-2	NA	16	many	TRBJ2-3	CASSPGAGLIRDTQYF	TGTGCCAGCAGCCCGGGTGCGGGGCTGATTAGGGATACGCAGTATTTT
TRBV5-4	NA	14	few	TRBJ2-3	CASSLAKGTDTQYF	TGTGCCAGCAGCTTGGCCAAGGGGACAGATACGCAGTATTTT
TRBV5-1	NA	15	few	TRBJ1-2	CASSLATVANYGYTF	TGCGCCAGCAGCTTGGCGACAGTAGCTAACTATGGCTACACCTTC
TRBV20-1	NA	13	NA	TRBJ2-1	CSARAVDNIEQFF	TGCAGTGCTAGAGCTGTGGATAACATTGAGCAGTTCTTC
TRBV7-2	NA	14	many	TRBJ2-1	CASSPSRWDNEQFF	TGTGCCAGCAGCCCCTCGAGGTGGGACAATGAGCAGTTCTTC
TRBV5-1	TRBD1	17	NA	TRBJ1-2	CASSSPDRGRLDYGYTF	TGCGCCAGCAGCTCACCCGACAGGGGTAGATTGGACTATGGCTACACCTTC
TRBV20-1	TRBD1	15	NA	TRBJ1-4	CSAIGTGVYSEKLFF	TGCAGTGCTATTGGGACAGGGGTTTATAGCGAAAAACTGTTTTTT
TRBV14	NA	16	many	TRBJ1-4	CASSQQFHRVEEKLFF	TGTGCCAGCAGCCAACAATTCCACAGGGTTGAGGAAAAACTGTTTTTT
TRBV21-1	NA	13	NA	TRBJ1-1	CASSKASSPEAFF	TGTGCCAGCAGCAAAGCCAGTAGCCCTGAAGCTTTCTTT
TRBV5-1	TRBD1	15	few	TRBJ1-5	CASSLEPGGDQPQHF	TGCGCCAGCAGCTTGGAGCCAGGGGGGGATCAGCCCCAGCATTTT
TRBV5-6	TRBD1	13	NA	TRBJ2-7	CASSSQGTYEQYF	TGTGCCAGCAGCTCACAGGGGACCTACGAGCAGTACTTC
TRBV7-9	NA	11	NA	TRBJ1-1	CASSLRAEAFF	TGTGCCAGCAGCTTACGAGCTGAAGCTTTCTTT
TRBV7-6	TRBD1	15	many	TRBJ1-6	CASSYKTGEDSPLHF	TGTGCCAGCAGCTACAAGACAGGGGAGGACTCACCCCTCCACTTT
TRBV29-1	NA	12	few	TRBJ1-2	CSVEGNRYGYTF	TGCAGCGTTGAGGGAAACCGCTATGGCTACACCTTC
TRBV3-1	NA	13	few	TRBJ2-1	CASSHGGFHWQFF	TGTGCCAGCAGCCACGGTGGGTTCCATTGGCAGTTCTTC
TRBV6-1	TRBD1	13	NA	TRBJ1-2	CASSETDRVGYTF	TGTGCCAGCAGTGAAACGGACAGGGTCGGCTACACCTTC
TRBV12-3/TRBV12-4	NA	15	NA	TRBJ2-6	CASSLSGGGANVLTF	TGTGCCAGCAGTTTATCAGGCGGCGGGGCCAACGTCCTGACTTTC
TRBV18	TRBD1	13	many	TRBJ2-5	CASSPDRDVTQYF	TGTGCCAGCTCACCCGACAGGGATGTGACCCAGTACTTC